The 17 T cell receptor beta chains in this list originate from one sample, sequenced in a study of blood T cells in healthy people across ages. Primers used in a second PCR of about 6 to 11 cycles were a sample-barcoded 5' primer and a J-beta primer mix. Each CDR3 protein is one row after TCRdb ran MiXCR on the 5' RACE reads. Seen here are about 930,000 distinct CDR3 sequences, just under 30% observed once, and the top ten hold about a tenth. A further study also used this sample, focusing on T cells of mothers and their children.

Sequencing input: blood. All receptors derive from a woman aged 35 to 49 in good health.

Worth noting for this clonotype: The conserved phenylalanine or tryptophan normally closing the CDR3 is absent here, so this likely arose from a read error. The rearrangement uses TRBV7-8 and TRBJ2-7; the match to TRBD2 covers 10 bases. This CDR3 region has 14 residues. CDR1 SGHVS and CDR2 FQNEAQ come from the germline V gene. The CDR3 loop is CASRLAGGSYEQYY. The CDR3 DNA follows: TGTGCCAGCAGGTTAGCGGGGGGCTCCTACGAGCAGTACTAC.

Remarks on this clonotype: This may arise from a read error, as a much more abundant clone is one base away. CDR3 in DNA: TGCAGTACTAGATCGGGACTACCGATCTACAATGAGCAGTTCTTC. Encoded protein: CSTRSGLPIYNEQFF. The V call is TRBV20-1, the J call TRBJ2-1; 7 nucleotides match TRBD2. CDR3 length: 15 residues. The V gene's germline CDR1 is DFQATT and CDR2 SNEGSKA (reference sequence).

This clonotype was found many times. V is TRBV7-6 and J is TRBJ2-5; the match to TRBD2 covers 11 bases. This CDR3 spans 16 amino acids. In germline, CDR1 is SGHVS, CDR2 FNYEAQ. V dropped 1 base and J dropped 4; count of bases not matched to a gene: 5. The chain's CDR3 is CASSLGSGGARETQYF. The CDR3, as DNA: TGTGCCAGCAGCTTAGGTAGCGGGGGGGCCAGAGAGACCCAGTACTTC.

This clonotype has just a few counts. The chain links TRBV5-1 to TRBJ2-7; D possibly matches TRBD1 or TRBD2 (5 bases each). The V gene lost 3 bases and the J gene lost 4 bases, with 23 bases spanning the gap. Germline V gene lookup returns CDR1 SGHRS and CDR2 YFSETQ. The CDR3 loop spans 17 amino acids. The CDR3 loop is CASSYSGTAPGRYEQYF. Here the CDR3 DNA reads TGCGCCAGCAGCTACTCCGGGACCGCTCCGGGGCGATACGAGCAGTACTTC.

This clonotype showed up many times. CDR3 region: CASSNTGTGRNEKLFF. The CDR3 DNA reads TGCGCCAGCAGCAACACCGGGACAGGGAGGAATGAAAAACTGTTTTTT. The chain has TRBV5-1 and TRBJ1-4, with 9 bases identical to TRBD1. Germline assignment: CDR1 SGHRS and CDR2 YFSETQ. With 4 bases clipped from V and 5 bases from J, the junction kept 9 bases outside the gene matches. This CDR3 comprises 16 residues.

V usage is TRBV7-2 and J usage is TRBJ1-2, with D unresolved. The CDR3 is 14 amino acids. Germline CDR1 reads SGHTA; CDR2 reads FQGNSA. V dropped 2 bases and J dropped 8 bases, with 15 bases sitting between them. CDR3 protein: CASSLRQEQRGYTF. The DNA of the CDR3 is TGTGCCAGCAGCTTAAGGCAGGAACAGCGGGGCTACACCTTC.

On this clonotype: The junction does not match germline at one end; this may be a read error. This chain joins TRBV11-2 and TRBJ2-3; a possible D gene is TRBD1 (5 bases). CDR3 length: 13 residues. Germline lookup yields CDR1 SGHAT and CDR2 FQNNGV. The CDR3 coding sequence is TGTGCCAGCAGCTTACTGAGTACAGGTACGCAGTATTTT. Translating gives CASSLLSTGTQYF.

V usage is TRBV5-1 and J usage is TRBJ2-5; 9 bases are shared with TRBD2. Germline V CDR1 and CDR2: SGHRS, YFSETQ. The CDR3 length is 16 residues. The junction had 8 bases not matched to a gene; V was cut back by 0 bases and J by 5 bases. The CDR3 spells CASSLEGGGAAETQYF. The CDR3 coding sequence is TGCGCCAGCAGCTTGGAGGGCGGGGGGGCCGCGGAGACCCAGTACTTC.

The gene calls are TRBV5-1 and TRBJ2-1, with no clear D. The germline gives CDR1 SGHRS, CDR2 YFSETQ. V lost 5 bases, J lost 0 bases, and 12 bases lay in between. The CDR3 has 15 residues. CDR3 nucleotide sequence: TGCGCCAGCAGGCCCACGACGAGCTCCTACAATGAGCAGTTCTTC. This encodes CASRPTTSSYNEQFF.

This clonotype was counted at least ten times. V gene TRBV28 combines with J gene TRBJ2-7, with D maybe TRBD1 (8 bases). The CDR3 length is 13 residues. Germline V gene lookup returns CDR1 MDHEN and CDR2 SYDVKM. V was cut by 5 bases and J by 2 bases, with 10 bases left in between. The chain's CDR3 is CASSTGGAYEQYF. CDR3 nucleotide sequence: TGTGCCAGCAGTACAGGGGGGGCCTACGAGCAGTACTTC.

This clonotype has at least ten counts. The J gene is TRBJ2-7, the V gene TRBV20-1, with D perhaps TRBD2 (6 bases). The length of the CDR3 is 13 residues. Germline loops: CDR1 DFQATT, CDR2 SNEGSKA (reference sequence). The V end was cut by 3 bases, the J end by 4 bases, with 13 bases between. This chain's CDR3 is CSASTGSGYEQYF. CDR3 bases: TGCAGTGCTAGTACGGGGAGCGGGTACGAGCAGTACTTC.

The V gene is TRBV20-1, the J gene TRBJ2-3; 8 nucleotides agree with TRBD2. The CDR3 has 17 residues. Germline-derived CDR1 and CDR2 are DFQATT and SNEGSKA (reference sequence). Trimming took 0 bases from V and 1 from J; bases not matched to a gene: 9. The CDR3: CSARDSGGGPGTDTQYF. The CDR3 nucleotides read TGCAGTGCTAGAGATTCGGGCGGGGGGCCGGGCACAGATACGCAGTATTTT.

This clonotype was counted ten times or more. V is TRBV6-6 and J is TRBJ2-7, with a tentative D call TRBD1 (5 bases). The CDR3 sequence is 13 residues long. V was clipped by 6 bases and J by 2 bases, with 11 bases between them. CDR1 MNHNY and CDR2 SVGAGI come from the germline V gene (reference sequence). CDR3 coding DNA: TGTGCCAGCAGAACAGGCCTCACCTACGAGCAGTACTTC. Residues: CASRTGLTYEQYF.

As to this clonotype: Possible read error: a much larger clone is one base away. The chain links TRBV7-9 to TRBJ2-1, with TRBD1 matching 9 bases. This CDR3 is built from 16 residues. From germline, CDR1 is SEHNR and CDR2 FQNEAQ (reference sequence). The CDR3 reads CSSSFITGGPYNEQFF. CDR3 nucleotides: TGTTCCAGCAGCTTCATTACAGGGGGCCCCTACAATGAGCAGTTCTTC.

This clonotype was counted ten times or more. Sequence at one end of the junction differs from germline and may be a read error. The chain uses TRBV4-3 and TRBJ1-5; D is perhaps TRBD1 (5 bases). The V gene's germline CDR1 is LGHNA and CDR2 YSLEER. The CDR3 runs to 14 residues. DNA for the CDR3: TGCGCCAGCAGCCAAGATTATCAGGGTCAGCCTCAGCATTTT. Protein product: CASSQDYQGQPQHF.

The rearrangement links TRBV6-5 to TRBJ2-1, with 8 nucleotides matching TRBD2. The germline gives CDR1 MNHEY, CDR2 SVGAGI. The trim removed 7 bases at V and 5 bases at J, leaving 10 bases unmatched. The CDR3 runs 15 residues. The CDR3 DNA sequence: TGTGCCAGCAATCTAGTGAGCGGGGGTGACAATGAGCAGTTCTTC. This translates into CASNLVSGGDNEQFF.

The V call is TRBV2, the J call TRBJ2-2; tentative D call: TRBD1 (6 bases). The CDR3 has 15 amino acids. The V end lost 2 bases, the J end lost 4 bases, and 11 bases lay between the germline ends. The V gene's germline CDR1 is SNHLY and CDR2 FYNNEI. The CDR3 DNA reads TGTGCCAGCAGTGAATGGGGGCGGGCCACCGGGGAGCTGTTTTTT. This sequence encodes CASSEWGRATGELFF.